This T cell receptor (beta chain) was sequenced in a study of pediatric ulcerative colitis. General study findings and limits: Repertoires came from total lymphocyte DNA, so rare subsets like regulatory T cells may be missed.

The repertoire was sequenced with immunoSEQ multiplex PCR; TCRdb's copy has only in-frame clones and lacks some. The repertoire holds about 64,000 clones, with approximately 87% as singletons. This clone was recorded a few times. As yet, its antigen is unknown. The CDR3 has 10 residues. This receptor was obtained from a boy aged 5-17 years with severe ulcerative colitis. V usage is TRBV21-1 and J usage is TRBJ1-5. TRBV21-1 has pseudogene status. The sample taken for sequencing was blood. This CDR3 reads CASSTQPQHF. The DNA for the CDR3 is TGTGCCAGCAGCACGCAGCCCCAGCATTTT.